Below, 7 T cell receptor beta chains from the same sample are listed, as sequenced in a study of blood T cell repertoires in COVID-19. Generated by immunoSEQ multiplex PCR, the TCRdb table keeps only in-frame clones and is missing some. The table includes around 150,000 clones, roughly four fifths detected once. Input material: peripheral blood. These receptors were obtained from a man aged 60-69 years with active or convalescent COVID-19.

The gene calls are TRBV4-2 and TRBJ2-7, with a possible D match to TRBD2 (6 bases). Trimming cost V 0 bases and J 5 bases, with 20 bases left between them. The CDR3 length is 17 residues. Germline values: CDR1 LGHNA, CDR2 YNFKEQ. The CDR3 sequence: CASSQDPPGGNRDEQYF. DNA for the CDR3: TGTGCCAGCAGCCAAGATCCGCCAGGAGGGAATCGGGACGAGCAGTACTTC.

This chain connects TRBV2 to TRBJ2-1, with 8 bases matching TRBD2. This CDR3 is 16 amino acids long. J gave up 7 bases and V 3 bases, and 11 bases lay outside the gene matches. Germline CDR1 SNHLY, CDR2 FYNNEI. The CDR3 DNA reads TGTGCCAGCAGTGAGCTCCGGGGGGGCAGCGTGAATGAGCAGTTCTTC. Translation: CASSELRGGSVNEQFF.

This chain connects TRBV29-1 to TRBJ1-2; D may be TRBD1 (5 bases). CDR1 is SQVTM and CDR2 is ANQGSEA in the germline V gene. With 3 bases removed from V and 2 bases from J, the gap between germline ends came to 10 bases. The CDR3 extends over 13 amino acids. The CDR3 region is CSVEAQGNYGYTF. CDR3 DNA sequence: TGCAGCGTTGAGGCGCAGGGCAACTATGGCTACACCTTC.

V is TRBV11-2 and J is TRBJ1-5, with TRBD1 identical over 7 bases. Germline V gives CDR1 SGHAT, CDR2 FQNNGV. J lost 4 bases, V lost 5 bases, and 8 bases had no gene match. The CDR3 has 15 residues. CDR3 sequence reads: CASSRSGQTNQPQHF. CDR3 bases: TGTGCCAGCAGCCGTTCGGGACAGACGAATCAGCCCCAGCATTTT. The whole variable domain, remainder taken from reference TRBV11-2 and TRBJ1-5, is EAGVAQSPRYKIIEKRQSVAFWCNPISGHATLYWYQQILGQGPKLLIQFQNNGVVDDSQLPKDRFSAERLKGVDSTLKIQPAKLEDSAVYLCASSRSGQTNQPQHFGDGTRLSIL.

This chain links TRBV18 with TRBJ1-6; TRBD1 matches 7 bases. This CDR3 has 15 residues. Germline V lookup: CDR1 KGHSH, CDR2 LQKENI. The junction had 6 bases not matched to a gene; V was cut back by 3 bases and J by 7 bases. CDR3 protein: CASSPGTAQNSPLHF. CDR3 nucleotide sequence: TGTGCCAGCTCACCTGGGACAGCGCAGAATTCACCCCTCCACTTT.

The V and J genes are TRBV5-1 and TRBJ2-5; 7 nucleotides line up with TRBD1. Germline V gives CDR1 SGHRS, CDR2 YFSETQ. Trimming took 4 bases from V and 5 from J; bases not matched to a gene: 8. The CDR3 spans 14 residues. For the CDR3, the DNA is TGCGCCAGCAGCCTCACAGGGGTTCGGGAGACCCAGTACTTC. It yields the protein CASSLTGVRETQYF.

The V call is TRBV5-1, the J call TRBJ2-3, with 7 bases matching TRBD1. The trim removed 4 bases at V and 2 bases at J, leaving 7 bases unmatched. CDR3 length: 15 amino acids. Germline V lookup: CDR1 SGHRS, CDR2 YFSETQ. In DNA form, the CDR3 reads TGCGCCAGCAGCCGGTCGACAGGGTCCACAGATACGCAGTATTTT. Its protein is CASSRSTGSTDTQYF.